The 19 T cell receptor beta chains in this list originate from one sample, sequenced in a study of OX40 agonist ivuxolimab in advanced cancers. Clones were read by immunoSEQ multiplex PCR, and TCRdb kept only the in-frame ones, dropping some. The sample lists 60,000 to 100,000 clones; roughly 91% were seen once. The sample here was CD4+ or CD8+ T cells sorted from blood, taken in a trial of the OX40 agonist ivuxolimab. The receptors come from an adult with an advanced solid tumor such as melanoma, head and neck, liver or kidney cancer.

In this sample, this clone turned up once. The chain employs TRBV7-2 and TRBJ2-3; TRBD1 agrees at 7 bases. Germline trimming cut 4 bases from V and 4 bases from J; bases unmatched to any gene: 5. CDR1 is SGHTA, CDR2 FQGNSA, per germline. The CDR3 runs 14 residues. In nucleotides, the CDR3 is TGTGCCAGCAGCTCAGGGGGTTGGTCAGATACGCAGTATTTT. Translation: CASSSGGWSDTQYF.

V usage is TRBV11-2 and J usage is TRBJ1-6; 7 bases agree with TRBD1. CDR1 SGHAT and CDR2 FQNNGV come from the germline V gene. The CDR3 contains 16 residues. Trimming removed 4 bases from V and 7 bases from J; junction bases left unmatched: 10. CDR3 DNA sequence: TGTGCCAGCAGCTCGAACCTCAGGGGGTCAAATTCACCCCTCCACTTT. Translation: CASSSNLRGSNSPLHF.

This clone was counted a single time. V usage is TRBV7-8 and J usage is TRBJ2-1; D might be TRBD2 (6 bases). Trimming left V 5 bases short and J 7 bases short, with 15 bases between. Germline values: CDR1 SGHVS, CDR2 FQNEAQ. The length of the CDR3 is 14 residues. The CDR3 spells CASSGRDSSNEQFF. The CDR3 DNA is TGTGCCAGCAGCGGCCGGGACTCTAGTAATGAGCAGTTCTTC.

The chain has TRBV5-1 and TRBJ2-2, with 14 positions matching TRBD2. The CDR3 length is 16 residues. Per germline, CDR1 SGHRS and CDR2 YFSETQ. The trim removed 4 bases at V and 4 bases at J, leaving 3 bases unmatched. CDR3 region: CASSPGLAGATGELFF. DNA for the CDR3: TGCGCCAGCAGCCCGGGACTAGCGGGAGCCACCGGGGAGCTGTTTTTT.

This chain uses TRBV5-1 with TRBJ2-1, with 7 bases lining up with TRBD1. After removal of 3 bases from V and 10 bases from J, the junction contained 10 bases not matched to a gene. Germline CDR1 is SGHRS and CDR2 is YFSETQ. This CDR3 spans 14 amino acids. In DNA, the CDR3 is TGCGCCAGCAGCTCGGGACAGAACGTTGGGGAGCAGTTCTTC. Encoded protein: CASSSGQNVGEQFF.

This chain's CDR3 is CASSENRGATNEKLFF. The CDR3 DNA sequence: TGCGCCAGCAGTGAGAACAGGGGCGCAACTAATGAAAAACTGTTTTTT. This chain uses TRBV10-1 with TRBJ1-4, with 7 bases that match TRBD1. The V gene's germline CDR1 is WNHNN and CDR2 SYGVQD (reference sequence). Losses at the gene ends were 2 bases for V and 0 bases for J; bases not matched to a gene: 3. The CDR3 is 16 amino acids.

The V call is TRBV6-5, the J call TRBJ2-3, with TRBD1 as a possible D gene (5 bases). Germline CDR1 is MNHEY and CDR2 is SVGAGI. The V end was cut by 4 bases, the J end by 1 base, with 15 bases between. This CDR3 is 16 amino acids long. The CDR3 coding sequence is TGTGCCAGCAGTTCCAAGGGTGGGGCTGGCACAGATACGCAGTATTTT. As protein: CASSSKGGAGTDTQYF.

This clone was seen a handful of times. The rearrangement joins TRBV7-9 to TRBJ2-1, with D possibly matching TRBD2 (7 bases). Germline CDR1 is SEHNR and CDR2 is FQNEAQ (reference sequence). The CDR3 is 16 amino acids. Trimming shortened V by 5 bases and J by 4 bases, and 18 bases separated the two germline ends. CDR3 DNA: TGTGCCAGCAGCCCCCTAGGGGGGGACACATACAATGAGCAGTTCTTC. It translates to CASSPLGGDTYNEQFF.

This sequence joins TRBV6-1 and TRBJ2-1; 12 nucleotides agree with TRBD2. Looked up from germline, CDR1 is MNHNS and CDR2 is SASEGT. V lost 2 bases, J lost 4 bases, and 9 bases stayed unmatched. The CDR3 is made up of 18 amino acids. The CDR3 coding sequence is TGTGCCAGCAGTGAACGGCCTAGCGGGAGGGCCGAATACAATGAGCAGTTCTTC. Translating it yields CASSERPSGRAEYNEQFF.

The chain employs TRBV27 and TRBJ2-1, with TRBD2 matching over 13 bases. The V and J ends lost 10 bases and 7 bases, in that order; junction bases with no gene match: 10. The CDR3 is made up of 15 amino acids. Germline CDR1 and CDR2: MNHEY and SMNVEV (reference sequence). The CDR3 here is CATRYGLAGANEQFF. In DNA, the CDR3 is TGTGCCACACGGTACGGACTAGCGGGGGCAAATGAGCAGTTCTTC.

The chain is built from TRBV6-6 and TRBJ2-6; D is unresolved. Trimming shortened V by 11 bases and J by 0 bases, and 11 bases separated the two germline ends. The CDR3 runs to 14 residues. Looked up from germline, CDR1 is MNHNY and CDR2 is SVGAGI (reference sequence). The CDR3 protein is CAGYISSGANVLTF. DNA for the CDR3: TGTGCCGGCTATATCAGCTCTGGGGCCAACGTCCTGACTTTC.

This chain joins TRBV6-6 and TRBJ2-1; TRBD1 is a possible D gene (5 bases). Trimming took 8 bases from V and 4 from J, leaving 15 bases between them. The germline V gene encodes CDR1 MNHNY and CDR2 SVGAGI (reference sequence). The CDR3 has 14 residues. CDR3 amino acids: CASQGATNYNEQFF. CDR3 coding DNA: TGTGCCAGCCAAGGGGCCACCAATTACAATGAGCAGTTCTTC.

The chain has TRBV7-2 and TRBJ2-1; TRBD2 matches 9 bases. Per the germline V gene, CDR1 is SGHTA and CDR2 is FQGNSA. This CDR3 is 14 amino acids long. The ends lost 5 bases at V and 8 bases at J; junction bases unmatched: 7. CDR3 nucleotides: TGTGCCAGCAGCCCTCCGGGACTAGCCCATGAGCAGTTCTTC. Protein product: CASSPPGLAHEQFF.

The CDR3 reads CASSIGGGGVVQFF. Written as DNA, the CDR3 is TGTGCCAGTAGTATTGGTGGGGGCGGGGTGGTGCAGTTCTTC. The rearrangement uses TRBV19 and TRBJ2-1; either TRBD1 or TRBD2 may fit D (6 bases each). Germline V gives CDR1 LNHDA, CDR2 SQIVND (reference sequence). The ends were cut back, 3 bases at V and 12 bases at J, with 18 bases in the middle. This CDR3 has 14 residues.

The V and J genes are TRBV11-2 and TRBJ2-7; D unresolved. CDR1 and CDR2 from the germline V gene are SGHAT and FQNNGV. The CDR3 consists of 12 residues. V gave up 1 base and J gave up 4 bases, with 5 bases separating them. The CDR3 DNA sequence: TGTGCCAGCAGCTTAGCATTGTACGAGCAGTACTTC. Translation gives CASSLALYEQYF.

The rearrangement joins TRBV11-1 to TRBJ2-5, with TRBD2 identical over 9 bases. The CDR3 runs 15 residues. V dropped 4 bases and J dropped 5; count of bases not matched to a gene: 8. Germline lookup yields CDR1 SGHAT and CDR2 FQDESV (reference sequence). As DNA, the CDR3 is TGTGCCAGCAGCTACATAGCGGGAGCGGGGGAGACCCAGTACTTC. It is translated as CASSYIAGAGETQYF.

The rearrangement links TRBV7-8 to TRBJ1-5; D call uncertain. Germline CDR1 SGHVS, CDR2 FQNEAQ. CDR3 length equals 15 residues. V lost 1 base and J 3 bases, leaving 10 bases between the germline ends. CDR3 coding DNA: TGTGCCAGCAGCTTAGAGGCAGGCGTCAATCAGCCCCAGCATTTT. Its translation is CASSLEAGVNQPQHF.

The chain uses TRBV23-1 and TRBJ1-6, with D possibly matching TRBD1 (5 bases). TRBV23-1 is filed as an ORF, its function uncertain. Between the trimmed V and J ends, which lost 3 bases and 5 bases, there was a span of 8 bases. This CDR3 has 14 amino acids. The CDR3 DNA sequence: TGCGCCAGCAGTCATGGACACGATAATTCACCCCTCCACTTT. Its translation: CASSHGHDNSPLHF.

This chain links TRBV9 with TRBJ2-6; perhaps TRBD1 as D (5 bases). Germline CDR1 SGDLS, CDR2 YYNGEE. Trimming removed 2 bases at V and 4 bases at J, with 10 bases between. The CDR3 consists of 15 residues. The CDR3 sequence is CASSVDSSGANVLTF. Written as DNA, the CDR3 is TGTGCCAGCAGCGTCGACAGCTCAGGGGCCAACGTCCTGACTTTC.